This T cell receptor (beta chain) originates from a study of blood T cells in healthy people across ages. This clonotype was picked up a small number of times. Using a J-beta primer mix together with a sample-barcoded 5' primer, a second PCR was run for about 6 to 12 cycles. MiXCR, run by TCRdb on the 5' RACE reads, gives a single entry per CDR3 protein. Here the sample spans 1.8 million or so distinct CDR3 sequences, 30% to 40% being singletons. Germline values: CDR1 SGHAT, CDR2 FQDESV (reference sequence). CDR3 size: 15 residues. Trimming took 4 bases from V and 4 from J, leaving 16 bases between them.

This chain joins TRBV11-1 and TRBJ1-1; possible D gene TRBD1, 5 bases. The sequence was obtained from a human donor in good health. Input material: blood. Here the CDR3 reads CASSSAPGGSTEAFF. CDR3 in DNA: TGTGCCAGCAGCTCCGCCCCCGGGGGATCCACTGAAGCTTTCTTT.